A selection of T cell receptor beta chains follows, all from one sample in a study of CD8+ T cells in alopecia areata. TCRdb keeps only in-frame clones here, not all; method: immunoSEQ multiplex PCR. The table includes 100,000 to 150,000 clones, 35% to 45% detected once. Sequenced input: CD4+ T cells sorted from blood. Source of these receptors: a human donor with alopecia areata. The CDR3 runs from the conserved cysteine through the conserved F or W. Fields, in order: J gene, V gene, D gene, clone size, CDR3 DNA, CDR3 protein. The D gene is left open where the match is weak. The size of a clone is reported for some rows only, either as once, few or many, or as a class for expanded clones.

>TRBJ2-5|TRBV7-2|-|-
TGTGCCAGCAGCCTCTCGGCGTCGTACCAAGAGACCCAGTACTTC
CASSLSASYQETQYF
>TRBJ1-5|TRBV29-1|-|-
TGCAGCGTTCGGACAGATAGCAATCAGCCCCAGCATTTT
CSVRTDSNQPQHF
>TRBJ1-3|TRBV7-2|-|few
TGTGCCAGCAGCCCAAACAGGGACCACCACATATATTTT
CASSPNRDHHIYF
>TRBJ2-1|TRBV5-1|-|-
TGCGCCAGCAGCTTGGTACCAGGGATCCTGGTCAATGAGCAGTTCTTC
CASSLVPGILVNEQFF
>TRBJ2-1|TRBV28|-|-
TGTGCCAGCAGGAGGGAGGAGTACAATGAGCAGTTCTTC
CASRREEYNEQFF
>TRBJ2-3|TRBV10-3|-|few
TGTGCCATCAGTGAGTCGCGGCAGTCAGATACGCAGTATTTT
CAISESRQSDTQYF
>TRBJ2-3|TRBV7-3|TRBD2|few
TGTGCCAGTGGGGAAGGCGGGAGGGGCACAGATACGCAGTATTTT
CASGEGGRGTDTQYF
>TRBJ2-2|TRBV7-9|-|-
TGTGCCAGCAGTTCTCGGACAGACCCTAACACCGGGGAGCTGTTTTTT
CASSSRTDPNTGELFF
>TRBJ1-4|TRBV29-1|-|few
TGCAGCGTTGGTCGGGGGACGGCGGGGGAAAAACTGTTTTTT
CSVGRGTAGEKLFF
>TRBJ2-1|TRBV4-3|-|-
TGCGCCAGCAGGAGTACGGGAGACCCCAGCTCCTACAATGAGCAGTTCTTC
CASRSTGDPSSYNEQFF
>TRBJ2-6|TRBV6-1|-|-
TGTGCCAGCAGTGAAGGCACAGGTTCTGGGGCCAACGTCCTGACTTTC
CASSEGTGSGANVLTF
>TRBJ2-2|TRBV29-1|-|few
TGCAGCGTTGGTGGGTGGCCCTTTGTCACCGGGGAGCTGTTTTTT
CSVGGWPFVTGELFF
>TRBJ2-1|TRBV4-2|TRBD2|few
TGTGCCAGCAGCCATTTCCGGGAGGGGGTACAGAATGAGCAGTTCTTC
CASSHFREGVQNEQFF
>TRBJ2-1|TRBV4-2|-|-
TGTGCCAGCAGCCAAGAGGGGGGTCGGAATGAGCAGTTCTTC
CASSQEGGRNEQFF
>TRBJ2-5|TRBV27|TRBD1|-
TGTGCCAGCAGCCCGACAGGGGGCCGGGAGACCCAGTACTTC
CASSPTGGRETQYF
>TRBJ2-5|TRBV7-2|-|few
TGTGCCAGCAGCTTAGCGGGGGGAGAGACCCAGTACTTC
CASSLAGGETQYF
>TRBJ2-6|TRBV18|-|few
TGTGCCAGCTCACCCCCGGTTCTGGGGGAGAGGGCCAACGTCCTGACTTTC
CASSPPVLGERANVLTF
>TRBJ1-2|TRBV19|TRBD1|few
TGTGCCAGTATCACCCGGGACAGGGTCGGCTACACCTTC
CASITRDRVGYTF
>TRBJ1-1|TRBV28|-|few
TGTGCCAGCAGGCAAACTAGGACTGAAGCTTTCTTT
CASRQTRTEAFF
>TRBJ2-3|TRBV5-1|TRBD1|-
TGCGCCAGCAGCTTGTCGACAGGGGCATCAGATACGCAGTATTTT
CASSLSTGASDTQYF
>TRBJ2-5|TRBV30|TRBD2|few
TGTGCCTGGAGTGTGGGCGGGGGCCAAGAGACCCAGTACTTC
CAWSVGGGQETQYF
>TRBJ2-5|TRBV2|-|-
TGTGCCAGCAGGACGTACTCGACTCCAGGCCAAGAGACCCAGTACTTC
CASRTYSTPGQETQYF
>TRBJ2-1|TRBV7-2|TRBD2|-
TGTGCCAGCAGCTACCAGCGGGACCCATACAATGAGCAGTTCTTC
CASSYQRDPYNEQFF
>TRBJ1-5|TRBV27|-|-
TGTGCCAGCAGTTTGGGCCAGCGATATAGCAATCAGCCCCAGCATTTT
CASSLGQRYSNQPQHF
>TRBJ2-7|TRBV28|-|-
TGTGCCAGCAGCCTGGGGGGATCCGATTACGAGCAGTACTTC
CASSLGGSDYEQYF
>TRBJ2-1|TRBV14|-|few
TGTGCCAGCAGCCCCCTTGAGCCCGGGGAGAGAGGTGAGCAGTTCTTC
CASSPLEPGERGEQFF
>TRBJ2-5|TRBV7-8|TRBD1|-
TGTGCCAGCAGCGGAGGGACAGGGAGTATGGAGACCCAGTACTTC
CASSGGTGSMETQYF
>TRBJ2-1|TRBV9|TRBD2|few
TGTGCCAGCAGCGTCAGCGGGGGGGCCGTTGATGAGCAGTTCTTC
CASSVSGGAVDEQFF
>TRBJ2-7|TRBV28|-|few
TGTGCCAGCAGTTCGCCCGAGCAGTACTTC
CASSSPEQYF
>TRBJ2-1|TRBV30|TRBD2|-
TGTGCCTGGACTAGCGGGAGCACCTACAATGAGCAGTTCTTC
CAWTSGSTYNEQFF
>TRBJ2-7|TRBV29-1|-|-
TGCAGCGTTGGAGTATGGGAGCTAGGGAGCGAGCAGTACTTC
CSVGVWELGSEQYF
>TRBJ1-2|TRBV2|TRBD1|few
TGTGCCAGCACCAACAGGGGTAACTATGGCTACACCTTC
CASTNRGNYGYTF
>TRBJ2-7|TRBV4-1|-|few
TGCGCCAGCAGCCAAGTGGGGTCCTACGAGCAGTACTTC
CASSQVGSYEQYF
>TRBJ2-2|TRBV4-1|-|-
TGCGCCAGCAGCCAAGAGGACAGTGCAAACACCGGGGAGCTGTTTTTT
CASSQEDSANTGELFF
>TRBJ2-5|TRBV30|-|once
TGTGCCTGGACGGGCTCTGAGACCCAGTACTTC
CAWTGSETQYF
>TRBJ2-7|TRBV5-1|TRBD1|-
TGCGCCAGCAGGACCGGACAGGACTCCTACGAGCAGTACTTC
CASRTGQDSYEQYF
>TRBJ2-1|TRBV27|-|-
TGTGCCAGCAGTTTCCGAACCTACAATGAGCAGTTCTTC
CASSFRTYNEQFF
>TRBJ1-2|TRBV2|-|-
TGTGCCAGCAGTGATGGGGTAGGGGTCTATGGCTACACCTTC
CASSDGVGVYGYTF
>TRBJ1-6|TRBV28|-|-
TGTGCCAGCGGTCCGGAGGGAAGGCCCCTCCACTTT
CASGPEGRPLHF
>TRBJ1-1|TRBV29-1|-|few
TGCAGCGTTGAAGATCGAAGGGAGGACACTGAAGCTTTCTTT
CSVEDRREDTEAFF
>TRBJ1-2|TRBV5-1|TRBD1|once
TGCGCCAGCAGCGGATTGACAGGGAACTATGGCTACACCTTC
CASSGLTGNYGYTF
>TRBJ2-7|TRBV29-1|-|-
TGCAGCGTTCGGAGGGCCAGCGAGCAGTACTTC
CSVRRASEQYF